This TCR beta chain emerged from a study of blood T cells in healthy people across ages. General study findings and limits: Underestimates were what the diversity estimates from one million T cells were considered to be. TCR beta diversity was tightly associated with the proportion of naive T cells. Naive CD4+ cell counts and diversity both ran higher in long-lived than in aged donors.

As to this clonotype: Its matching antigen is unknown.

Through a sample-barcoded 5' primer and a J-beta primer mix, a second PCR was run for roughly 7 to 12 cycles. Any given sample supplied a minimum of 2.5 million CDR3-containing paired-end reads. TCRdb ran MiXCR on the 5' RACE reads and lists one entry per CDR3 protein. The table has some 880,000 distinct CDR3 sequences, 35% to 40% seen once. The CDR3 length is 15 residues. V dropped 1 base and J dropped 11; count of bases not matched to a gene: 7. The sample consisted of blood. This receptor was taken from a young man in good health. The chain employs TRBV12-3 or TRBV12-4 and TRBJ2-3, with 12 positions matching TRBD2. For the CDR3, the DNA is TGTGCCAGCAGTTTAGAAGAGGAGACTAGCGGGGGGCAGTATTTT. Residues: CASSLEEETSGGQYF.